The 32 T cell receptor beta chains reported below all come from one sample, sequenced in a study of cytomegalovirus exposure and HLA in healthy donors (dated by TCRdb to 2017 to 2019). Receptor libraries were prepared by the immunoSEQ multiplex PCR assay. For the multiplex PCR, a mixture combining 60 forward primers for TCR Vbeta segments and 13 reverse primers for TCR Jbeta segments was used. In its TCRdb copy, this immuneACCESS table keeps in-frame sequences only and misses some clones. Where compared with another copy, unresolved V genes explain less than half of these, and the others have no known cause. Present in this sample are under 200,000 clones, around 80% of which were seen just once. Together, the top ten hold 1.9% of the sample. Sequencing used PBMCs. Receptors originate from a man between 18 and 29 years old in good health and CMV-seronegative.

The rearrangement links TRBV21-1 to TRBJ1-2. TRBV21-1 is classified as a pseudogene. The CDR3 totals 23 residues. The CDR3: CASSKSGAMCGGVRADANYGYTF. The DNA for the CDR3 is TGTGCCAGCAGCAAAAGTGGGGCGATGTGCGGGGGGGTGAGGGCGGACGCTAACTATGGCTACACCTTC.

This clone has a handful of counts. The chain recombines TRBV5-1 with TRBJ1-3; 7 bases line up with TRBD1. The CDR3 is made up of 16 amino acids. V shed 0 bases and J 7 bases; nucleotides not matched to a gene: 10. CDR1 and CDR2 from the germline V gene are SGHRS and YFSETQ. The CDR3 region is CASSLGPQGTQNTIYF. The CDR3 coding sequence is TGCGCCAGCAGCTTGGGCCCACAGGGGACCCAGAACACCATATATTTT.

The J gene is TRBJ2-7, the V gene TRBV2, with 7 bases fitting TRBD1. The CDR3 contains 15 residues. CDR1 is SNHLY, CDR2 FYNNEI, per germline. V lost 7 bases, J lost 2 bases, and 11 bases stayed unmatched. CDR3 loop: CASKKDRARPYEQYF. CDR3 DNA sequence: TGTGCCAGCAAGAAAGACAGGGCTCGGCCCTACGAGCAGTACTTC. Together with reference TRBV2 and TRBJ2-7, the CDR3 gives the full variable domain: EPEVTQTPSHQVTQMGQEVILRCVPISNHLYFYWYRQILGQKVEFLVSFYNNEISEKSEIFDDQFSVERPDGSNFTLKIRSTKLEDSAMYFCASKKDRARPYEQYFGPGTRLTVT.

The chain is built from TRBV2 and TRBJ1-1; D gene ambiguous. Per the germline V gene, CDR1 is SNHLY and CDR2 is FYNNEI. The V gene lost 1 base and the J gene lost 1 base, with 7 bases spanning the gap. This CDR3 has 14 amino acids. The CDR3 nucleotides are TGTGCCAGCAGTGAAGGACGGGGGAACACTGAAGCTTTCTTT. This codes for CASSEGRGNTEAFF. Full variable domain (outside the CDR3, taken from reference TRBV2 and TRBJ1-1): EPEVTQTPSHQVTQMGQEVILRCVPISNHLYFYWYRQILGQKVEFLVSFYNNEISEKSEIFDDQFSVERPDGSNFTLKIRSTKLEDSAMYFCASSEGRGNTEAFFGQGTRLTVV.

The chain combines TRBV4-3 with TRBJ1-3; 8 bases line up with TRBD1. Germline V CDR1 and CDR2: LGHNA, YSLEER. The CDR3 spans 16 residues. Trimming took 1 base from V and 0 from J; bases not matched to a gene: 2. CDR3 region: CASSQGDRSSGNTIYF. For the CDR3, the DNA is TGCGCCAGCAGCCAAGGGGACAGGAGCTCTGGAAACACCATATATTTT.

The chain uses TRBV10-3 and TRBJ2-1, with a tentative D call TRBD1 (5 bases). Germline CDR1 ENHRY, CDR2 SYGVKD. Trimming left V 4 bases short and J 5 bases short, with 15 bases between. CDR3 size: 15 residues. CDR3 nucleotides: TGTGCCATCAGTGGCCCCGGCAGGGCAGACAATGAGCAGTTCTTC. It codes for CAISGPGRADNEQFF.

This clone showed up just a few times. The CDR3 loop is CAISESSVYSGNTIYF. The CDR3 coding sequence is TGTGCCATCAGTGAGTCGAGTGTTTACTCTGGAAACACCATATATTTT. The rearrangement uses TRBV10-3 and TRBJ1-3; unclear D gene. The V gene lost 0 bases and the J gene lost 0 bases, with 9 bases spanning the gap. Looked up from germline, CDR1 is ENHRY and CDR2 is SYGVKD. This CDR3 region has 16 residues.

This chain uses TRBV7-8 with TRBJ1-2; a weak D match, TRBD1 (5 bases). The germline gives CDR1 SGHVS, CDR2 FQNEAQ. There are 15 residues in the CDR3. V shed 0 bases and J shed 4 bases, with 12 bases lying between them. The CDR3 protein is CASSLATGNVYGYTF. The CDR3 region has the DNA TGTGCCAGCAGCTTAGCTACAGGAAACGTCTATGGCTACACCTTC.

The V and J genes are TRBV25-1 and TRBJ2-1, with D possibly being TRBD2 (5 bases). Germline CDR1 reads MGHDK; CDR2 reads SYGVNS. This CDR3 has 12 amino acids. V was shortened by 8 bases and J by 6 bases, with 11 bases between the two germline ends. The CDR3 reads CASQLGSNEQFF. In DNA, the CDR3 is TGTGCCAGCCAACTGGGGAGCAATGAGCAGTTCTTC.

The chain joins TRBV5-1 to TRBJ2-4; 12 bases map to TRBD1. With 4 bases clipped from V and 1 base from J, the junction kept 3 bases outside the gene matches. The CDR3 runs to 16 residues. Germline V lookup: CDR1 SGHRS, CDR2 YFSETQ. CDR3 DNA: TGCGCCAGCAGCACGGGACAGGGGGCGGCCAAAAACATTCAGTACTTC. Its protein product is CASSTGQGAAKNIQYF.

The rearrangement uses TRBV9 and TRBJ1-6; TRBD1 matches at 10 bases. Germline CDR1 and CDR2: SGDLS and YYNGEE. The junction had 2 bases not matched to a gene; V was cut back by 8 bases and J by 6 bases. This CDR3 contains 13 residues. CDR3 sequence reads: CASGQGGNSPLHF. CDR3 in DNA: TGTGCCAGTGGACAGGGGGGTAATTCACCCCTCCACTTT.

The gene calls are TRBV6-5 and TRBJ2-7, with 9 bases fitting TRBD1. The germline CDR1 and CDR2 sequences are MNHEY and SVGAGI. The CDR3 is 15 amino acids. V was pared by 4 bases and J by 7 bases, with 11 bases of the junction left unmatched. The CDR3 DNA reads TGTGCCAGCAGTTCGAGGGACAGGGCCCTTGGGGAGCAGTACTTC. Amino acids: CASSSRDRALGEQYF.

The chain carries TRBV7-2 and TRBJ2-7; the match to TRBD1 covers 9 bases. In germline, CDR1 is SGHTA, CDR2 FQGNSA. This CDR3 comprises 14 residues. After removal of 3 bases from V and 7 bases from J, the junction contained 7 bases not matched to a gene. CDR3 nucleotides: TGTGCCAGCAGCTTGTGGGACAGGGTAGAAGAGCAGTACTTC. It specifies CASSLWDRVEEQYF.

The chain is built from TRBV4-1 and TRBJ1-6; the D is unclear. Trimming shortened V by 1 base and J by 4 bases, and 11 bases separated the two germline ends. CDR1 is MGHRA, CDR2 YSYEKL, per germline. The CDR3 is 16 residues long. The CDR3 region is CASSQGSGQYNSPLHF. CDR3 DNA: TGCGCCAGCAGCCAAGGGTCGGGTCAGTATAATTCACCCCTCCACTTT.

The chain employs TRBV4-1 and TRBJ1-5; D possibly corresponds to TRBD1 (5 bases). V lost 0 bases to trimming and J lost 3 bases, with 21 bases between them. The CDR3 has 19 residues. The germline gives CDR1 MGHRA, CDR2 YSYEKL. Here the CDR3 DNA reads TGCGCCAGCAGCCAAGAGGCCGTGGGGCTTCCCGGCGTCAATCAGCCCCAGCATTTT. Amino acid sequence: CASSQEAVGLPGVNQPQHF.

The chain recombines TRBV7-2 with TRBJ1-2; D is possibly TRBD1 (6 bases). Germline CDR1 reads SGHTA; CDR2 reads FQGNSA. V gave up 1 base and J gave up 2 bases, with 11 bases separating them. CDR3 length equals 15 residues. CDR3 bases: TGTGCCAGCAGCTTAGGGCGGCAGGGGAACTATGGCTACACCTTC. It yields the protein CASSLGRQGNYGYTF.

This chain's CDR3 is CASSISGTGPYEQYF. The CDR3 DNA reads TGCGCCAGCAGCATTTCCGGGACAGGACCCTACGAGCAGTACTTC. The chain links TRBV10-1 to TRBJ2-7; 8 nucleotides line up with TRBD1. Germline CDR1 WNHNN, CDR2 SYGVQD (reference sequence). V trimming: 6 bases; J trimming: 2 bases; junction bases outside the gene matches: 9. The CDR3 totals 15 residues.

The chain combines TRBV7-8 with TRBJ2-7; 7 nucleotides align to TRBD1. Losses at the gene ends were 1 base for V and 0 bases for J; bases not matched to a gene: 6. This CDR3 is built from 16 residues. Germline V gene lookup returns CDR1 SGHVS and CDR2 FQNEAQ. The CDR3 spells CASSLGGQLSSYEQYF. CDR3 coding DNA: TGTGCCAGCAGCTTAGGGGGACAGCTGAGCTCCTACGAGCAGTACTTC.

This clone is a singleton in its sample. The chain has TRBV4-1 and TRBJ2-3, with D possibly being TRBD2 (5 bases). The V gene's germline CDR1 is MGHRA and CDR2 YSYEKL. The V end lost 4 bases, the J end lost 4 bases, and 12 bases lay between the germline ends. The CDR3 is 14 amino acids. CDR3 in DNA: TGCGCCAGCAGCCCCCGGGGAGTCTCAGATACGCAGTATTTT. Protein sequence: CASSPRGVSDTQYF.

This chain links TRBV9 with TRBJ2-6; 7 bases fit TRBD2. V lost 4 bases, J lost 4 bases, and 8 bases stayed unmatched. The CDR3 totals 16 residues. Germline V lookup: CDR1 SGDLS, CDR2 YYNGEE. The CDR3 DNA reads TGTGCCAGCAGCCCCCGCGGGGGTACCGGGGCCAACGTCCTGACTTTC. Translating it yields CASSPRGGTGANVLTF. The full variable domain, completed using reference TRBV9 and TRBJ2-6, is DSGVTQTPKHLITATGQRVTLRCSPRSGDLSVYWYQQSLDQGLQFLIQYYNGEERAKGNILERFSAQQFPDLHSELNLSSLELGDSALYFCASSPRGGTGANVLTFGAGSRLTVL.

The J gene is TRBJ2-5, the V gene TRBV25-1, with 10 bases lining up with TRBD1. This CDR3 has 15 amino acids. V was pared by 0 bases and J by 3 bases, with 1 base of the junction left unmatched. Germline assignment: CDR1 MGHDK and CDR2 SYGVNS. CDR3 nucleotide sequence: TGTGCCAGCAGTGAATACGGGACAGGGGAAGAGACCCAGTACTTC. Translated: CASSEYGTGEETQYF.

The V call is TRBV28, the J call TRBJ2-7; 8 bases align to TRBD1. With V trimmed by 4 bases and J by 3 bases, 8 bases remained unmatched. Germline V gives CDR1 MDHEN, CDR2 SYDVKM. This CDR3 spans 15 amino acids. DNA for the CDR3: TGTGCCAGCAGTTCCCCCCGGACAGGGCACTACGAGCAGTACTTC. This sequence encodes CASSSPRTGHYEQYF.

V gene TRBV18 combines with J gene TRBJ2-5, with D tentatively TRBD1 (5 bases). V dropped 5 bases and J dropped 0 bases, with 7 bases sitting between them. CDR1 is KGHSH and CDR2 is LQKENI in the germline V gene. CDR3 size: 13 residues. The CDR3 protein is CASSSTDQETQYF. Written as DNA, the CDR3 is TGTGCCAGCTCATCGACAGACCAAGAGACCCAGTACTTC.

The chain joins TRBV4-1 to TRBJ2-1, with D perhaps matching TRBD2 (5 bases). Trimming stripped 0 bases from V and 8 bases from J, with 20 bases between. Per the germline V gene, CDR1 is MGHRA and CDR2 is YSYEKL. The CDR3 totals 17 residues. The CDR3 sequence is CASSQDGRRGIFYEQFF. The CDR3 DNA reads as TGCGCCAGCAGCCAAGATGGTCGCCGGGGTATATTCTATGAGCAGTTCTTC.

The chain uses TRBV28 and TRBJ1-2; 8 bases are a match to TRBD1. From germline, CDR1 is MDHEN and CDR2 SYDVKM. The V and J ends lost 4 bases and 7 bases, in that order; junction bases with no gene match: 5. The CDR3 sequence is 13 residues long. In DNA form, the CDR3 reads TGTGCCAGCAGTTCCCCCGACAGGGGTGGCTACACCTTC. It encodes CASSSPDRGGYTF.

This clone was found a few times. V gene TRBV28 combines with J gene TRBJ2-7; 7 bases match TRBD1. The CDR3 extends over 15 amino acids. The germline CDR1 and CDR2 sequences are MDHEN and SYDVKM. V trimming: 5 bases; J trimming: 6 bases; junction bases outside the gene matches: 13. The CDR3 here is CASSPRTGAPSEQYF. CDR3 bases: TGTGCCAGCAGTCCGAGGACAGGAGCTCCTTCCGAGCAGTACTTC.

The genes are TRBV6-1 and TRBJ2-6, with 8 bases fitting TRBD1. Germline V gene lookup returns CDR1 MNHNS and CDR2 SASEGT. This CDR3 region has 19 residues. The J segment lost 0 bases and the V segment lost 4 bases, leaving 11 bases of the junction unmatched. The CDR3 protein is CASSGDRIPLGSGANVLTF. The CDR3 region has the DNA TGTGCCAGCAGTGGGGACAGGATCCCCTTAGGCTCTGGGGCCAACGTCCTGACTTTC.

The V and J genes are TRBV9 and TRBJ2-1, with 10 bases matching TRBD2. The CDR3 runs 16 residues. Germline V gene data show CDR1 as SGDLS and CDR2 as YYNGEE. V lost 3 bases to trimming and J lost 5 bases; unmatched junction nucleotides: 8. The CDR3 DNA reads as TGTGCCAGCAGCGGAAAGCGGGGGGGCCTTCACAATGAGCAGTTCTTC. Translation gives CASSGKRGGLHNEQFF.

The CDR3 nucleotides are TGTGCCAGCAGTGATCCGGGACAGCTTTATAGCAATCAGCCCCAGCATTTT. Amino acid sequence: CASSDPGQLYSNQPQHF. This chain joins TRBV6-1 and TRBJ1-5; TRBD1 matches at 7 bases. In germline, CDR1 is MNHNS, CDR2 SASEGT. Trimming cost V 3 bases and J 0 bases; bases outside gene matches: 8. The CDR3 runs to 17 residues.

The chain links TRBV7-9 to TRBJ2-1, with a tentative D call TRBD1 (6 bases). The V end lost 1 base, the J end lost 5 bases, and 18 bases lay between the germline ends. Germline CDR1 is SEHNR and CDR2 is FQNEAQ (reference sequence). This CDR3 spans 17 amino acids. The CDR3: CASSLGRWGRSDNEQFF. CDR3 DNA sequence: TGTGCCAGCAGCTTAGGTCGATGGGGGCGGAGCGACAATGAGCAGTTCTTC. The variable domain in full, with the rest retrieved from reference TRBV7-9 and TRBJ2-1, is DTGVSQNPRHKITKRGQNVTFRCDPISEHNRLYWYRQTLGQGPEFLTYFQNEAQLEKSRLLSDRFSAERPKGSFSTLEIQRTEQGDSAMYLCASSLGRWGRSDNEQFFGPGTRLTVL.

The V call is TRBV10-3, the J call TRBJ1-1, with 8 positions matching TRBD1. The germline V gene encodes CDR1 ENHRY and CDR2 SYGVKD. The length of the CDR3 is 18 residues. The V and J ends lost 2 bases and 7 bases, in that order; junction bases with no gene match: 18. This chain's CDR3 is CAISEPGTGGTHADEAFF. CDR3 in DNA: TGTGCCATCAGTGAGCCCGGGACAGGAGGCACTCATGCCGATGAAGCTTTCTTT.

This chain links TRBV6-1 with TRBJ2-5, with D possibly being TRBD1 (5 bases). Trimming stripped 7 bases from V and 5 bases from J, with 14 bases between. This CDR3 region has 13 residues. From germline, CDR1 is MNHNS and CDR2 SASEGT. The CDR3 loop reads CASKQGPRETQYF. The CDR3, as DNA: TGTGCCAGCAAGCAGGGCCCCCGGGAGACCCAGTACTTC.